The 15 T cell receptor beta chains below come from one sample, sequenced in a study. Using its own MiXCR run on the 5' RACE reads, TCRdb lists one record per CDR3 protein. The sample has under 6,500 distinct CDR3 sequences; over 70% are singletons. The sample was naive CD4+ T cells sorted from blood. Subset: naive CD4+ T cells, CD4+CD45RA+CD25-. Receptors originate from a female donor with breast cancer.

The gene calls are TRBV12-3 or TRBV12-4 and TRBJ2-7, with D possibly matching TRBD2 (6 bases). V lost 6 bases and J lost 2, with 17 bases in between. The CDR3 length is 15 residues. The CDR3 spells CASSTLGSPPYEQYF. The CDR3 DNA sequence: TGTGCCAGCAGCACACTCGGGAGCCCTCCCTACGAGCAGTACTTC.

The V and J genes are TRBV5-1 and TRBJ2-5, with 9 bases aligning to TRBD1. V shed 7 bases, J shed 2 bases, and the junction held 6 bases outside the gene matches. The CDR3 spans 14 residues. Germline values: CDR1 SGHRS, CDR2 YFSETQ. The CDR3 coding sequence is TGCGCCAGCCAAACGGGACAGGGTCAAGAGACCCAGTACTTC. Protein product: CASQTGQGQETQYF.

CDR3 loop: CASSSKPSGRALEQFF. CDR3 bases: TGTGCCAGCAGCTCGAAACCTAGCGGGAGGGCCTTGGAGCAGTTCTTC. V and J are TRBV7-9 and TRBJ2-1, with 12 bases matching TRBD2. Trimming cost V 4 bases and J 10 bases; bases outside gene matches: 11. There are 16 residues in the CDR3. From germline, CDR1 is SEHNR and CDR2 FQNEAQ (reference sequence).

CDR3 bases: TGTGCCAGCAGCTTAAGCGGGCCAGGGGACTCCTCTGGAAACACCATATATTTT. This sequence encodes CASSLSGPGDSSGNTIYF. This rearrangement joins TRBV7-6 to TRBJ1-3; maybe TRBD1 (6 bases). The germline V gene encodes CDR1 SGHVS and CDR2 FNYEAQ. CDR3 length equals 18 residues. The V end was cut by 2 bases, the J end by 0 bases, with 17 bases between. Drawing the rest from reference TRBV7-6 and TRBJ1-3, the complete variable domain is GAGVSQSPRYKVTKRGQDVALRCDPISGHVSLYWYRQALGQGPEFLTYFNYEAQQDKSGLPNDRFSAERPEGSISTLTIQRTEQRDSAMYRCASSLSGPGDSSGNTIYFGEGSWLTVV.

This clonotype was observed a handful of times. The gene calls are TRBV7-8 and TRBJ2-5; 10 nucleotides align to TRBD2. Germline lookup yields CDR1 SGHVS and CDR2 FQNEAQ. This CDR3 is built from 18 residues. The V and J ends lost 5 bases and 2 bases, in that order; junction bases with no gene match: 14. The DNA of the CDR3 is TGTGCCAGCAGCACCCAATGGGCTAGCGGGGGACAACAAGAGACCCAGTACTTC. Protein sequence: CASSTQWASGGQQETQYF.

The V call is TRBV11-2, the J call TRBJ2-7, with 12 bases fitting TRBD2. V dropped 7 bases and J dropped 4; count of bases not matched to a gene: 5. CDR1 is SGHAT, CDR2 FQNNGV, per germline. This CDR3 region has 14 residues. CDR3 sequence reads: CASTPTSGGYEQYF. The CDR3 region has the DNA TGTGCCAGCACCCCGACTAGCGGGGGATACGAGCAGTACTTC.

This sequence joins TRBV11-3 and TRBJ1-1, with D maybe TRBD1 (6 bases). Germline loops: CDR1 SGHNT, CDR2 YENEEA. Trimming left V 3 bases short and J 1 base short, with 9 bases between. The length of the CDR3 is 14 residues. CDR3 in amino acids: CASSLGGQNTEAFF. CDR3 DNA: TGTGCCAGCAGCTTGGGGGGACAGAACACTGAAGCTTTCTTT.

This chain uses TRBV6-1 with TRBJ1-1, with no clear D. This CDR3 contains 13 residues. Trimming stripped 7 bases from V and 1 base from J, with 10 bases between. The germline gives CDR1 MNHNS, CDR2 SASEGT. The DNA for the CDR3 is TGTGCCAGCACTGAGCTTACGAACACTGAAGCTTTCTTT. This encodes CASTELTNTEAFF.

The chain uses TRBV3-1 and TRBJ2-1; possible D gene TRBD2, 6 bases. The V end was cut by 7 bases, the J end by 3 bases, with 13 bases between. CDR1 is LGHDT and CDR2 is YNNKEL in the germline V gene (reference sequence). The CDR3 is made up of 14 amino acids. CDR3 loop: CASTTSGDYNEQFF. The CDR3 bases are TGTGCCAGCACCACATCGGGGGACTACAATGAGCAGTTCTTC.

V gene TRBV5-1 combines with J gene TRBJ2-1, with 7 bases identical to TRBD1. Germline CDR1 and CDR2: SGHRS and YFSETQ. With V trimmed by 4 bases and J by 7 bases, 11 bases remained unmatched. The CDR3 has 15 residues. CDR3 in DNA: TGCGCCAGCAGCGTGGACAGGCCCCAGCATAATGAGCAGTTCTTC. It codes for CASSVDRPQHNEQFF.

The V call is TRBV29-1, the J call TRBJ1-2; 9 bases align to TRBD1. Germline values: CDR1 SQVTM, CDR2 ANQGSEA. The V and J ends lost 6 bases and 5 bases, in that order; junction bases with no gene match: 4. The CDR3 covers 12 residues. As DNA, the CDR3 is TGCAGCGTGAACAGGGGGCGATATGGCTACACCTTC. Translation gives CSVNRGRYGYTF.

This chain uses TRBV20-1 with TRBJ2-5; a possible D gene is TRBD1 (6 bases). The V end was cut by 4 bases, the J end by 5 bases, with 11 bases between. CDR1 and CDR2 (germline): DFQATT, SNEGSKA (reference sequence). This CDR3 contains 12 residues. The CDR3 region is CSANRDTETQYF. The CDR3 coding sequence is TGCAGTGCTAACCGGGACACTGAGACCCAGTACTTC.

A few counts support this clonotype. V is TRBV5-1 and J is TRBJ2-3; D is undetermined. The CDR3 is 14 residues long. V lost 1 base, J lost 2 bases, and 8 bases lay in between. Germline V gives CDR1 SGHRS, CDR2 YFSETQ. The chain's CDR3 is CASSLWQITDTQYF. The CDR3 bases are TGCGCCAGCAGCTTGTGGCAGATCACAGATACGCAGTATTTT.

The rearrangement uses TRBV10-1 and TRBJ2-2; D remains unclear. The CDR3 consists of 15 residues. Trimming took off 2 bases at V and 4 bases at J, with 11 bases between the two ends. CDR1 is WNHNN and CDR2 is SYGVQD in the germline V gene (reference sequence). The CDR3 DNA reads TGCGCCAGCAGTGAGAATCAGCAGAGCACCGGGGAGCTGTTTTTT. This codes for CASSENQQSTGELFF.

Only a few counts were recorded for this clonotype. V usage is TRBV20-1 and J usage is TRBJ2-3; TRBD2 is a possible D gene (6 bases). Germline loops: CDR1 DFQATT, CDR2 SNEGSKA (reference sequence). Between the trimmed V and J ends, which lost 1 base and 2 bases, there was a span of 10 bases. The CDR3 covers 14 residues. Written as DNA, the CDR3 is TGCAGTGCTAGAGTTGGGGGGTCCACAGATACGCAGTATTTT. Translating gives CSARVGGSTDTQYF.